The source of this T cell receptor (beta chain) is a study of CXCR3-negative and CXCR3-positive naive CD8 T cells. The wider study: The total count of TRB reads reached about 150 million, and each library contributed about 1.5 +/- 0.3 million.

The method, 5' RACE with UMI labels, was used to prepare the TRB cDNA libraries. TCRdb re-called the 5' RACE reads and shows each CDR3 protein once, DNA omitted. This sample's table reports 50,000 to 65,000 distinct CDR3 sequences. Whole-study results and caveats: Comparison of naive CXCR3-negative and CXCR3-positive cells revealed similar TRBV-TRBJ usage, while memory cells differed. Memory CD8+ cells had much lower diversity, and both naive subsets had comparably high diversity.

Notes on this clonotype: Its antigen is undetermined.

CDR3 length: 16 residues. Germline V gene lookup returns CDR1 MNHNS and CDR2 SASEGT. The source of this sequence is a human donor in good health. Some clones in this sample may be carry-over from other donors' samples. Sequencing input: memory CD8+ T cells from blood. The chain carries TRBV6-1 and TRBJ2-5; TCRdb gives TRBD1 as the D gene, but with no DNA this cannot be confirmed. Here the CDR3 reads CASSVTDSAAWETQYF.